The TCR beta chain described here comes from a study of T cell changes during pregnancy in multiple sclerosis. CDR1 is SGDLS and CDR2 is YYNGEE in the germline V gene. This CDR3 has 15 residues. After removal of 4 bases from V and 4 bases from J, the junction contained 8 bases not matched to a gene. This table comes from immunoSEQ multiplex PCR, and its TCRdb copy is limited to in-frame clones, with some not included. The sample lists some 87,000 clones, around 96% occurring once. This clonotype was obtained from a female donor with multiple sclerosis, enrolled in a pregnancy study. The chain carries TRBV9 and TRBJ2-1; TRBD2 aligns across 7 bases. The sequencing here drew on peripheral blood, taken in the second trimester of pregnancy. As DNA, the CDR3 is TGTGCCAGCAGCCACTTCTCTAGCGGATACAATGAGCAGTTCTTC. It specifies CASSHFSSGYNEQFF.